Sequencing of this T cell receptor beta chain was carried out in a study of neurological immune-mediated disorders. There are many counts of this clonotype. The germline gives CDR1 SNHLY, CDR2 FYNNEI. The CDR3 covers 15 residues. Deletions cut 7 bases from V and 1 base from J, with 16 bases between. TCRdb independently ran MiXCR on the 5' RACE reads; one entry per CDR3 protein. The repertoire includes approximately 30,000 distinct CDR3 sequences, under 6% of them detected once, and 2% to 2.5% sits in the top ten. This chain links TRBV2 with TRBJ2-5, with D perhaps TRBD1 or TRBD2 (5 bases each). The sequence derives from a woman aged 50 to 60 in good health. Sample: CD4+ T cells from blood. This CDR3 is CASKVIGDRQETQYF. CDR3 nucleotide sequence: TGTGCCAGCAAGGTTATAGGGGACCGCCAAGAGACCCAGTACTTC.